This T cell receptor (beta chain) originates from a study of T cells in localized non-small cell lung cancer (dated by TCRdb to the early 2020s). Context from the whole study: The study examined T cell repertoires in 200 to 300 patients with early-stage NSCLC and compared tumors with uninvolved tumor-adjacent lungs. Of the NSCLC patients, 120 to 150 were male and approximately 99 were female, and the mean age was about 69 years. All 240 or so NSCLC patients in the cohort were treatment-naive and had localized lung tumors that were resected.

This clone was observed once. This receptor's antigen is unknown. No qualities accompany the bases; no much larger clone lies one base away. The immunoSEQ Assay was used to sequence TCR beta CDR3 regions from DNA. In the original analysis: T cell density was computed as TCR beta template counts normalized to usable DNA estimated by amplifying housekeeping genes. Richness was estimated using the preseqR package, with extrapolation to 400,000 templates for PBMC samples and to 120,000 templates for tissue samples. Clonality was taken to be one minus Pielou's evenness. Tissue-enriched TCRs were identified by differential abundance testing using productive amino-acid clonotypes, minimum total count 5 and alpha 0.1. The Jaccard Index and the Morisita Overlap Index were used to measure repertoire overlap between compartments. GLIPH grouped TCR beta CDR3s together with public tetramer-defined viral CDR3s, and a viral motif had to include at least three viral sequences and also show V-gene enrichment. TCRdb re-hosts the immuneACCESS table, in-frame sequences only. Its copies lack some clones; in the studies checked, an unresolved V gene accounts for under half of them, and the cause for the rest is not known. Clone size and the V and J calls come from that table; the DNA yielded D and trimming. The sample has 90,000 to 95,000 clones on record, more than 75% of them singletons. The leading ten clones occupy about 4% of the sample.

General conclusions and limits of the study: A median of around 50 of the top 100 tumor clones turned up in the paired uninvolved adjacent lung, and some 28 of those clones also ranked among the top 100 of that same adjacent lung. Because multi-region sequencing of the tumors was not done, intratumor heterogeneity could not be ruled out. The highest T cell clonality was observed in uninvolved tumor-adjacent lung, where clonality exceeded that of tumor, suggesting that antigenic responses were more focused in uninvolved tumor-adjacent lung. Higher blood T cell density associated with longer overall survival, while higher adjacent-lung clonality associated with shorter survival. Because of the exploratory design, TCR variables were selected using unadjusted p-values without false-discovery rate correction.

At diagnosis, peripheral blood, uninvolved tumor-adjacent lung and tumor were collected and were preserved as a mix of fresh-frozen and FFPE material. For TCR repertoire profiling, the blood samples were analyzed as peripheral blood mononuclear cells. CDR1 and CDR2, per the germline V gene (reference sequence), are LNHNV and YYDKDF. The CDR3 measures 15 amino acids from cysteine to phenylalanine. Only the CDR3 region is kept as DNA, spanning 45 bases read in frame from base 1. V loses 0 bases, J loses 2 bases, and the germline ends lie 8 bases apart. Material: PBMCs, obtained before any cancer treatment. The receptor chain draws on TRBV15 and TRBJ1-5; perhaps TRBD1 is the D gene, with 5 bases matching. The source is a woman aged 35-70 years with stage II squamous cell lung carcinoma. At the DNA level, the sequence is TGTGCCACCAGCAGAGAAAGGGGTGGCAATCAGCCCCAGCATTTT. Its translation reads: CATSRERGGNQPQHF.